A selection of T cell receptor beta chains follows, all from one sample in a study of PD-1 blockade in classical Hodgkin lymphoma. The table came from immunoSEQ multiplex PCR; TCRdb's copy has only in-frame clones and leaves some out. The data show around 25,000 clones, roughly four fifths seen once. The sequenced sample was peripheral blood mononuclear cells (PBMCs), obtained before the fourth cycle of nivolumab. These receptors were taken from a human donor with classical Hodgkin lymphoma. Each CDR3 is given with its conserved first and last residue. Each record gives: V gene, clone size, J gene, D gene, CDR3 DNA, CDR3 protein. The D gene is left open where the match is weak. Clone size is stated in some rows and not others, as once, few, many or a class when expanded.

TRBV19,.,TRBJ1-5,.,TGTGCCAGTAGCCCCCTAGGGGCTGACAATCAGCCCCAGCATTTT,CASSPLGADNQPQHF
TRBV19,medium-sized,TRBJ1-1,.,TGTGCCACCACGTGGGGCAGAGCGAACACTGAAGCTTTCTTT,CATTWGRANTEAFF
TRBV19,.,TRBJ1-2,.,TGTGCCAGTAGCCTTAGGAACTATGGCTACACCTTC,CASSLRNYGYTF
TRBV6-4,.,TRBJ2-2,.,TGTGGACTTCCGGGGTGGGGCACCGGGGAGCTGTTTTTT,CGLPGWGTGELFF
TRBV2,few,TRBJ1-2,.,TGTGCCAGCAGTGCACGCTATGGCTACACCTTC,CASSARYGYTF
TRBV5-6,.,TRBJ1-1,.,TGTGCCAGCAGCCCGACGTTCAATAGGAGCGTGAACACTGAAGCTTTCTTT,CASSPTFNRSVNTEAFF
TRBV6-1,.,TRBJ1-5,.,TGTGCCAGCAGTGAAATTGGTAGCAATCAGCCCCAGCATTTT,CASSEIGSNQPQHF
TRBV5-1,.,TRBJ2-1,.,TGCGCCAGCAGCTTAATCGGCAGGCAGTTCTTC,CASSLIGRQFF
TRBV25-1,.,TRBJ1-2,TRBD1,TGTGCCAACCCGAGACAGGGATCGGGCTATGGCTACACCTTC,CANPRQGSGYGYTF
TRBV15,.,TRBJ1-1,.,TGTGCCACCAGCAGAGGTCCAGAGTTAGGTGAAGCTTTCTTT,CATSRGPELGEAFF
TRBV7-3,.,TRBJ2-1,.,TGTGCCAGCAGCTTAGGTCGGCGGGGCGGACCTTACAATGAGCAGTTCTTC,CASSLGRRGGPYNEQFF
TRBV5-1,.,TRBJ2-7,TRBD2,TGCGCCAGCAGCCAGACTAGCGGGAGGGAATCCAGTGGGCAGTACTTC,CASSQTSGRESSGQYF
TRBV5-5,.,TRBJ2-7,.,TGTGCCAGCAGCCCCATGACAAGCTCCTACGAGCAGTACTTC,CASSPMTSSYEQYF
TRBV7-2,few,TRBJ2-7,.,TGTGCCAGCAGCTCCCCCGGGACTTTATCCTACGAGCAGTACTTC,CASSSPGTLSYEQYF
TRBV2,.,TRBJ1-2,TRBD1,TGTGCCAGTCTACAAAAAGCGGGACAGAGGGACTACACCTTC,CASLQKAGQRDYTF
TRBV9,.,TRBJ2-5,.,TGTGCCAGCAGCGTACGGCCGGTTCAAGAGACCCAGTACTTC,CASSVRPVQETQYF
TRBV10-3,.,TRBJ2-1,TRBD2,TGTGCCATCAGACCGGGACTAGCGGGTTACAATGAGCAGTTCTTC,CAIRPGLAGYNEQFF
TRBV5-1,.,TRBJ2-1,TRBD1,TGCGCCAGCAGCCCAACCGGGACAGGTTACAATGAGCAGTTCTTC,CASSPTGTGYNEQFF
TRBV2,.,TRBJ2-2,.,TGTGCCAGCAATGACGGGAGAGGTACCGGGGAGCTGTTTTTT,CASNDGRGTGELFF
TRBV7-2,.,TRBJ2-1,TRBD2,TGTGCCAGCAGCAAGCGGGGGGACTACAATGAGCAGTTCTTC,CASSKRGDYNEQFF
TRBV9,.,TRBJ1-2,TRBD1,TGTGCCAGCAGCGTAGGGACAGGGAACTATGGCTACACCTTC,CASSVGTGNYGYTF
TRBV6-1,.,TRBJ1-1,.,TGTGCCAGCAGTGAACGAGGGGGAATTGGTGAAGCTTTCTTT,CASSERGGIGEAFF
TRBV29-1,few,TRBJ2-7,TRBD1,TGCAGCGTCCTGCAGGGGGCGGCGAACGAGCAGTACTTC,CSVLQGAANEQYF
TRBV2,.,TRBJ2-7,TRBD2,TGTGCCAGCAGCGGGGGGACTTACAAAGCCTACGAGCAGTACTTC,CASSGGTYKAYEQYF
TRBV5-1,.,TRBJ1-5,TRBD1,TGCGCCAGCAGCGCCGGGACAGGGTCCAATCAGCCCCAGCATTTT,CASSAGTGSNQPQHF
TRBV28,few,TRBJ2-2,.,TGTGCCAGCAGTTTAAACACCGGGGAGCTGTTTTTT,CASSLNTGELFF
TRBV6-5,.,TRBJ2-1,TRBD2,TGTGCCAGCAGTTCCCTCGCGGGGGACGAGCAGTTCTTC,CASSSLAGDEQFF
TRBV27,.,TRBJ1-5,TRBD1,TGTGCCAGCAGTTTTGCGGACAGGGCGGATCAGCCCCAGCATTTT,CASSFADRADQPQHF
TRBV7-2,.,TRBJ2-7,TRBD2,TGTGCCAGCAGCCTAACTAGCGGGGGGCTCGAGCAGTACTTC,CASSLTSGGLEQYF
TRBV4-1,.,TRBJ1-1,.,TGCGCCAGCAGCTTCTGGGGGGGGAACACTGAAGCTTTCTTT,CASSFWGGNTEAFF
TRBV5-1,.,TRBJ2-7,TRBD2,TGCGCCAGCAGCTTGACTAGCGGGAGTATCTACGAGCAGTACTTC,CASSLTSGSIYEQYF
TRBV4-1,.,TRBJ2-7,TRBD1,TGCGCCAGCAGCCACATTCGGACAGGGAGGAGCGACGAGCAGTACTTC,CASSHIRTGRSDEQYF
TRBV6-5,few,TRBJ1-5,TRBD1,TGTGCCAGCAAGGGGGAGGGGGCCCAGCCCCAGCATTTT,CASKGEGAQPQHF
TRBV2,.,TRBJ2-7,TRBD1,TGTGCCAGCAGCCAACGACAGGGACACGAGCAGTACTTC,CASSQRQGHEQYF
TRBV28,.,TRBJ2-5,TRBD1,TGTGCCAGCATAGAAGGACAGGGCGTCGGGACCCAGTACTTC,CASIEGQGVGTQYF
TRBV28,.,TRBJ2-3,.,TGTGCCAGCAGTCCCGGGGGCCTGCAAACAGATACGCAGTATTTT,CASSPGGLQTDTQYF
TRBV5-1,.,TRBJ2-1,TRBD2,TGCGCCAGCAGCTTGGGTCCTAGCGGCAAGCAGTTCTTC,CASSLGPSGKQFF
TRBV19,few,TRBJ1-1,.,TGTGCCAGTAGTATGGGCAGGGCCCTGAACAAAGCTTTCTTT,CASSMGRALNKAFF
TRBV19,.,TRBJ2-1,.,TGTGCCAGTAGTGTCCCTAGAGCGGCCGAGCAGTTCTTC,CASSVPRAAEQFF
TRBV4-1,.,TRBJ2-3,.,TGCGCCAGCAGCCAAGACAGGGCGAACACAGATACGCAGTATTTT,CASSQDRANTDTQYF
TRBV19,.,TRBJ1-5,TRBD1,TGTGCCAGTACCGGGACAGGGAGTCGATCCCAGCATTTT,CASTGTGSRSQHF
TRBV10-3,.,TRBJ2-1,TRBD2,TGTGCCATCAGTGAGGGGAAGGGACTAGCAGTCAATGAGCAGTTCTTC,CAISEGKGLAVNEQFF
TRBV6-1,.,TRBJ2-7,.,TGTGCCAGCAGCGCGAGACAGGCCTACGAGCAGTACTTC,CASSARQAYEQYF
TRBV13,.,TRBJ2-1,TRBD2,TGTGCCAGCAGCTTTAGCGGGACCGGATACAATGAGCAGTTCTTC,CASSFSGTGYNEQFF
TRBV7-9,few,TRBJ2-7,.,TGTGCCAGCAGCCGTAATCCTAGAGACAGCTTACGAGAGCAGTACTTC,CASSRNPRDSLREQYF
TRBV9,.,TRBJ2-7,.,TGTGCCAGCAGCCCCGGTTACGAGCAGTACTTC,CASSPGYEQYF
TRBV6-5,.,TRBJ2-5,TRBD2,TGTGCCAGCAGTTCCTTAGCGGGGGCCCAGTACTTC,CASSSLAGAQYF